The 15 T cell receptor beta chains below all came from one sample that was sequenced in a study of regulatory T cells in long-lasting Graves disease. For TCR beta, libraries came from iRepertoire HTBI primers and Arm-PCR of CDR3 regions. TCRdb reprocessed the multiplex PCR reads with MiXCR, giving one entry per CDR3 protein. The data show roughly 450,000 distinct CDR3 sequences, with 20% seen just once and about 7.8% held by the top ten. Specified time point: persistent/refractory GD, antithyroid drugs over 5 years with positive TRAb. Preparation of the TCR library used RNA extracted from PBMCs. This material consisted of peripheral blood mononuclear cells (PBMCs), taken when the disease was refractory, from a patient treated with antithyroid drugs. The receptors derive from a female donor with Graves disease.

This chain uses TRBV6-5 with TRBJ2-6, with D possibly matching TRBD1 (5 bases). Germline values: CDR1 MNHEY, CDR2 SVGAGI. The CDR3 length is 16 residues. V was cut by 6 bases and J by 2 bases, with 14 bases left in between. Here the CDR3 DNA reads TGTGCCAGCAGCCCGCCCCAGGGAACTGGGGCCAACGTCCTGACTTTC. Protein product: CASSPPQGTGANVLTF.

This clonotype was detected a few times. The chain recombines TRBV27 with TRBJ2-2, with 7 nucleotides matching TRBD2. Losses at the gene ends were 11 bases for V and 3 bases for J; bases not matched to a gene: 12. This CDR3 spans 15 amino acids. The germline gives CDR1 MNHEY, CDR2 SMNVEV (reference sequence). The CDR3 nucleotides are TGTGCCGCGGGGGAGCGGGCGAGTTACACCGGGGAGCTGTTTTTT. It translates to CAAGERASYTGELFF.

This clonotype appeared many times. The chain joins TRBV11-2 to TRBJ1-1, with D unclear. CDR1 and CDR2 (germline): SGHAT, FQNNGV. V dropped 8 bases and J dropped 6 bases, with 16 bases sitting between them. The CDR3 length is 13 residues. DNA of the CDR3: TGTGCCAGCGCTGGATCGTACGGGGCTGAAGCTTTCTTT. Its protein is CASAGSYGAEAFF.

The chain carries TRBV6-1 and TRBJ2-5; 9 bases align to TRBD2. This CDR3 spans 14 amino acids. Per germline, CDR1 MNHNS and CDR2 SASEGT. V lost 8 bases and J lost 5; bases outside the gene matches: 9. CDR3: CASWVAGGAETQYF. The CDR3 DNA follows: TGTGCCAGCTGGGTCGCGGGAGGGGCGGAGACCCAGTACTTC.

There are many counts of this clonotype. The V and J genes are TRBV6-5 and TRBJ2-4; 13 bases align to TRBD2. There are 14 residues in the CDR3. The junction had 3 bases not matched to a gene; V was cut back by 2 bases and J by 11 bases. From germline, CDR1 is MNHEY and CDR2 SVGAGI. Here the CDR3 DNA reads TGTGCCAGCAGTTACACGGGACTAGCGGGATTTCAGTACTTC. Encoded protein: CASSYTGLAGFQYF.

This clonotype came up many times. Relative to the germline gene, one junction end is altered; a read error may explain this. The genes are TRBV5-1 and TRBJ2-2, with D unresolved. This CDR3 contains 13 residues. Germline CDR1 and CDR2: SGHRS and YFSETQ. Here the CDR3 reads CASSLVGPGELFF. CDR3 DNA: TGTGCCAGCAGCTTGGTTGGCCCCGGGGAGCTGTTTTTT. Complete variable domain (other parts from reference TRBV5-1 and TRBJ2-2): KAGVTQTPRYLIKTRGQQVTLSCSPISGHRSVSWYQQTPGQGLQFLFEYFSETQRNKGNFPGRFSGRQFSNSRSEMNVSTLELGDSALYLCASSLVGPGELFFGEGSRLTVL.

This clonotype was seen at least ten times. V usage is TRBV6-9 and J usage is TRBJ2-7; 10 bases are a match to TRBD1. V dropped 4 bases and J dropped 4; count of bases not matched to a gene: 7. The CDR3 has 15 amino acids. Germline CDR1 MNHGY, CDR2 SVAAGI. DNA for the CDR3: TGTGCCAGCAGTTGGTCATCGGGACAGGGGTACGAGCAGTACTTC. Translating gives CASSWSSGQGYEQYF.

This clonotype was recorded at least ten times. The chain has TRBV6-5 and TRBJ2-7; TRBD2 aligns across 7 bases. The V and J ends lost 3 bases and 6 bases, in that order; junction bases with no gene match: 11. From germline, CDR1 is MNHEY and CDR2 SVGAGI. The CDR3 consists of 15 residues. The chain's CDR3 is CASSYSAGVLGEQYF. In nucleotides, the CDR3 is TGTGCCAGCAGTTATTCCGCGGGAGTACTGGGCGAGCAGTACTTC.

This clonotype was detected ten times or more. CDR3 protein: CASSGASGSGEQYF. The CDR3 coding sequence is TGTGCCAGCAGTGGGGCTAGCGGGAGTGGCGAGCAGTACTTC. The gene calls are TRBV27 and TRBJ2-7; TRBD2 aligns across 10 bases. CDR1 MNHEY and CDR2 SMNVEV come from the germline V gene (reference sequence). CDR3 length: 14 residues. Trimming took 5 bases from V and 6 from J; bases not matched to a gene: 7.

This clonotype has at least ten counts. The V gene is TRBV18, the J gene TRBJ1-1; no clear D gene. Trimming pared 8 bases from V and 2 bases from J, leaving 12 bases between. Germline V CDR1 and CDR2: KGHSH, LQKENI. This CDR3 is built from 13 residues. CDR3 residues: CASSPGRNTEAFF. For the CDR3, the DNA is TGTGCCAGCAGTCCAGGACGTAACACTGAAGCTTTCTTT.

This clonotype was observed at least ten times. The chain is built from TRBV25-1 and TRBJ1-1; D not certain. Trimming removed 3 bases from V and 5 bases from J, with 13 bases in between. The CDR3 contains 14 residues. Per germline, CDR1 MGHDK and CDR2 SYGVNS. The CDR3 loop is CASSDGQLGTEAFF. In DNA, the CDR3 is TGTGCCAGCAGTGACGGGCAATTGGGGACTGAAGCTTTCTTT.

The table lists this clonotype with many counts. V usage is TRBV20-1 and J usage is TRBJ2-2; 7 bases fit TRBD2. J was trimmed by 3 bases and V by 0 bases; bases with no gene match: 7. This CDR3 has 16 residues. The germline V gene encodes CDR1 DFQATT and CDR2 SNEGSKA (reference sequence). In DNA, the CDR3 is TGCAGTGCTAGAGACCGCACGCGGGAGTACACCGGGGAGCTGTTTTTT. This sequence encodes CSARDRTREYTGELFF.

Concerning this clonotype itself: This could be a read error, since a much larger clone is one nucleotide away. The CDR3 does not close with the conserved phenylalanine or tryptophan, likely indicating a read error. V gene TRBV28 combines with J gene TRBJ2-7; D not certain. This CDR3 spans 14 amino acids. Trimming pared 5 bases from V and 4 bases from J, leaving 15 bases between. Germline CDR1 and CDR2: MDHEN and SYDVKM. This CDR3 reads CASSGVPLPYEQYS. CDR3 DNA: TGTGCCAGCAGTGGAGTACCCCTCCCTTACGAGCAGTACTCC.

This clonotype was counted ten times or more. V usage is TRBV28 and J usage is TRBJ2-7; 16 bases are shared with TRBD2. Germline-derived CDR1 and CDR2 are MDHEN and SYDVKM. The CDR3 contains 17 residues. The trim removed 2 bases at V and 7 bases at J, leaving 8 bases unmatched. The DNA for the CDR3 is TGTGCCAGCAGTTTAAGGGGACTAGCGGGAGGGCCCAGAGAGCAGTACTTC. Translating gives CASSLRGLAGGPREQYF.

Concerning this clonotype itself: Lacking the conserved final phenylalanine or tryptophan, this CDR3 likely reflects a read error. V is TRBV5-4 and J is TRBJ2-5; 7 nucleotides match TRBD1. The J call may be in error: the DNA end matches TRBJ2-7 better. This CDR3 region has 14 residues. Germline V CDR1 and CDR2: SGHNT, YYREEE (reference sequence). CDR3 region: CASSLAGTVYEQYL. CDR3 DNA sequence: TGTGCCAGCAGCTTGGCCGGGACAGTCTACGAGCAGTACCTC.